The sample holds one count of the clone carrying this T cell receptor (beta chain). Libraries were prepared by immunoSEQ multiplex PCR; TCRdb keeps only in-frame clonotypes and omits some of them. The data show some 150,000 clones, 80% to 95% seen once. These data are taken from a study of control samples from healthy donors and cancer patients. CDR1 and CDR2 from the germline V gene are KGHSH and LQKENI. This CDR3 is 15 amino acids long. V lost 0 bases and J 0 bases, leaving 6 bases between the germline ends. Sequenced sample: blood. The chain couples TRBV18 to TRBJ1-3; D ambiguous. This TCR came from a woman in her fifties or sixties in good health. The CDR3 region is CASSPPLVSGNTIYF. The CDR3 bases are TGTGCCAGCTCACCACCGTTGGTCTCTGGAAACACCATATATTTT. Full variable domain (remainder filled in from reference TRBV18 and TRBJ1-3): NAGVMQNPRHLVRRRGQEARLRCSPMKGHSHVYWYRQLPEEGLKFMVYLQKENIIDESGMPKERFSAEFPKEGPSILRIQQVVRGDSAAYFCASSPPLVSGNTIYFGEGSWLTVV.